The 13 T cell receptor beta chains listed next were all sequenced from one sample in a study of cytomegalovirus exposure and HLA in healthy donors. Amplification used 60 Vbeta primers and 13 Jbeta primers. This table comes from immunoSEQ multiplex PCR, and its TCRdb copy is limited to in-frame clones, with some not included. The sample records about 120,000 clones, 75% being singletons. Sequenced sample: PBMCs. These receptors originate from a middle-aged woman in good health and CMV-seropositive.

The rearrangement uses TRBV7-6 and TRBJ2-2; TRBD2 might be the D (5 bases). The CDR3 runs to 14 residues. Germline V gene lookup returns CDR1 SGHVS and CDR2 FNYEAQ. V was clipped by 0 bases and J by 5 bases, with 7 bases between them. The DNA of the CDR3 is TGTGCCAGCAGCTTAGCTGAGGGAACCGGGGAGCTGTTTTTT. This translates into CASSLAEGTGELFF.

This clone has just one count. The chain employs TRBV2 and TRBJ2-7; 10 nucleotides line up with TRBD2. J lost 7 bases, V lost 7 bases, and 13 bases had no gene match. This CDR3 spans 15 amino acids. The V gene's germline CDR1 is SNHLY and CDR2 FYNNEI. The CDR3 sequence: CASKEGLAANWEQYF. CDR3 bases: TGTGCCAGCAAAGAAGGACTAGCGGCCAATTGGGAGCAGTACTTC.

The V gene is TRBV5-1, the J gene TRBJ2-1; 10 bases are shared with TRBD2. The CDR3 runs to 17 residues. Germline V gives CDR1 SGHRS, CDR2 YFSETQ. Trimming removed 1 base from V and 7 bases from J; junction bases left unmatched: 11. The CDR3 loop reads CASSLFSRLAGVNEQFF. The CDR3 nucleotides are TGCGCCAGCAGCTTGTTTTCGCGGCTAGCGGGGGTAAATGAGCAGTTCTTC.

CDR3 amino acids: CASSYEAGGSVTQYF. For the CDR3, the DNA is TGTGCCAGCAGTTACGAAGCAGGGGGCAGCGTTACGCAGTATTTT. The V gene is TRBV6-5, the J gene TRBJ2-3; 8 nucleotides align to TRBD1. Germline lookup yields CDR1 MNHEY and CDR2 SVGAGI. The CDR3 totals 15 residues. V dropped 2 bases and J dropped 8; count of bases not matched to a gene: 9.

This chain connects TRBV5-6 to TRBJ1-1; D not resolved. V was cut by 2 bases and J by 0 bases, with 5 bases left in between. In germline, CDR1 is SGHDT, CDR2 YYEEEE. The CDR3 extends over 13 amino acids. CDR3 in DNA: TGTGCCAGCAGCTTAAGCATGAACACTGAAGCTTTCTTT. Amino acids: CASSLSMNTEAFF.

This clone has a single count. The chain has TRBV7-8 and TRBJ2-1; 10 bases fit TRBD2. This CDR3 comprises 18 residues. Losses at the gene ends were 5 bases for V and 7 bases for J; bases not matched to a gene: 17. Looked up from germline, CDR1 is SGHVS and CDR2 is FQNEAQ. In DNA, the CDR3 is TGTGCCAGCAGCCGAAACCTAGCGGGAGAGACCCGTAGGAATGAGCAGTTCTTC. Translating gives CASSRNLAGETRRNEQFF.

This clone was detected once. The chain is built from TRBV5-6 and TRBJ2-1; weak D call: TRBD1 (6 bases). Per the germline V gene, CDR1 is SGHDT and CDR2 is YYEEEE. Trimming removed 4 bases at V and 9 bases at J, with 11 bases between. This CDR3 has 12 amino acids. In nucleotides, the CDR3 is TGTGCCAGCAGCGAGCAGGGGACTGAGCAGTTCTTC. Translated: CASSEQGTEQFF.

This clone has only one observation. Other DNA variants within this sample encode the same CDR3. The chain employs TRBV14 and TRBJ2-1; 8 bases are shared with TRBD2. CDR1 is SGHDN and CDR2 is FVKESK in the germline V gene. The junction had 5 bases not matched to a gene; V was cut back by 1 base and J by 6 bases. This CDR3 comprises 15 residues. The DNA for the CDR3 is TGTGCCAGCAGCCAAGCCGGGGGGGGTCCCAATGAGCAGTTCTTC. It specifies CASSQAGGGPNEQFF.

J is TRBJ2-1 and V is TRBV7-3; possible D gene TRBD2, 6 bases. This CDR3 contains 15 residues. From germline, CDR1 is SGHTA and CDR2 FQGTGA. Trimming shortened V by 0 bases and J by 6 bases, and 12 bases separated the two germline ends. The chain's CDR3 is CASSLTGGMGNEQFF. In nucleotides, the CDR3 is TGTGCCAGCAGCTTAACTGGCGGGATGGGCAATGAGCAGTTCTTC.

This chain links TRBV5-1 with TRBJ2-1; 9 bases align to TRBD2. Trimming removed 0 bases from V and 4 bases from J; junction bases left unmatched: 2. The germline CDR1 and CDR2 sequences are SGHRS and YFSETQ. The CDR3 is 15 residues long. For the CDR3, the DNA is TGCGCCAGCAGCTTGGGGACTAGCGAGTACAATGAGCAGTTCTTC. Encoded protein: CASSLGTSEYNEQFF.

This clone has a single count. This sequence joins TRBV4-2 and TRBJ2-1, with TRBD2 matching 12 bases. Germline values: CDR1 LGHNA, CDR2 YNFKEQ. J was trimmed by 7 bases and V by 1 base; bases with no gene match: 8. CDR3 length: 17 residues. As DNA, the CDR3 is TGTGCCAGCAGCCAAGGGCTAGCGGGAGGGGTAACGAATGAGCAGTTCTTC. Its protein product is CASSQGLAGGVTNEQFF.

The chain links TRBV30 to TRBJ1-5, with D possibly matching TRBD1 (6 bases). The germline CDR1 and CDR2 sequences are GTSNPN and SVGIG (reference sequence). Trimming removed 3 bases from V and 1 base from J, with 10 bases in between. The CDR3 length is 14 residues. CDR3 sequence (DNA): TGTGCCTGGAGGGGGGCCGGGAGCAATCAGCCCCAGCATTTT. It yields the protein CAWRGAGSNQPQHF. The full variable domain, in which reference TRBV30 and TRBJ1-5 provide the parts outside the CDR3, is SQTIHQWPATLVQPVGSPLSLECTVEGTSNPNLYWYRQAAGRGLQLLFYSVGIGQISSEVPQNLSASRPQDRQFILSSKKLLLSDSGFYLCAWRGAGSNQPQHFGDGTRLSIL.

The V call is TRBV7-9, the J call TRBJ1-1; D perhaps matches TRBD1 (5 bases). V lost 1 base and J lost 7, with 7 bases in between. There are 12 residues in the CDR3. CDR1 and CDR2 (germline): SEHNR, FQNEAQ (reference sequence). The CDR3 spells CASSLGGVEAFF. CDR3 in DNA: TGTGCCAGCAGCTTAGGGGGGGTTGAAGCTTTCTTT.